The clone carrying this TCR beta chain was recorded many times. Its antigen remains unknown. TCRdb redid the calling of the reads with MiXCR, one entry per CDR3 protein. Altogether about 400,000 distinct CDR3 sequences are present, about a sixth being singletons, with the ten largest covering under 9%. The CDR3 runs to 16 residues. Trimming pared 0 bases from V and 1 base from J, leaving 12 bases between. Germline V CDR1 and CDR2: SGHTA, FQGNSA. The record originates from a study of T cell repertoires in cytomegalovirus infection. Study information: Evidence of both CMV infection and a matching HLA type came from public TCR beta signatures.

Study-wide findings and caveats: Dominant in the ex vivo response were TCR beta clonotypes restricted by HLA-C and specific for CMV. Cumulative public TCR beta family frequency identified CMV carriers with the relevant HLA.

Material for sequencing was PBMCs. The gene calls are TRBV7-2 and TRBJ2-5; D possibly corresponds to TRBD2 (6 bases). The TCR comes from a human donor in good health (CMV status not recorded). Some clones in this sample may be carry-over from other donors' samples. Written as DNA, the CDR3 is TGTGCCAGCAGCTTAGCGCTCACTAGCCCCCAAGAGACCCAGTACTTC. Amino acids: CASSLALTSPQETQYF. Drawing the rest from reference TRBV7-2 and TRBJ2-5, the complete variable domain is GAGVSQSPSNKVTEKGKDVELRCDPISGHTALYWYRQSLGQGLEFLIYFQGNSAPDKSGLPSDRFSAERTGGSVSTLTIQRTQQEDSAVYLCASSLALTSPQETQYFGPGTRLLVL.